The source of this TCR beta chain is a study of Graves' ophthalmopathy and Graves' hyperthyroidism. Germline V gene data show CDR1 as SGHTA and CDR2 as FQGNSA. V lost 5 bases and J 11 bases, leaving 15 bases between the germline ends. This CDR3 has 12 amino acids. CDR3 regions of TCR beta were amplified from RNA transcripts. RT-PCR was first run with HTBI primers, then multiplex PCR in a second round. MiXCR, run by TCRdb on the multiplex PCR reads, gives a single entry per CDR3 protein. The sample includes roughly 160,000 distinct CDR3 sequences, roughly two fifths of them seen just once. This clonotype was counted many times.

V usage is TRBV7-2 and J usage is TRBJ1-1; D might be TRBD1 (6 bases). The TCR sequence derives from a woman aged 40 to 50 with Graves' ophthalmopathy. Material: peripheral blood. CDR3 sequence: CASSRHRVPAFF. The CDR3, as DNA: TGTGCCAGCAGCCGGCACAGGGTACCCGCTTTCTTT. Full variable domain (outside the CDR3, taken from reference TRBV7-2 and TRBJ1-1): GAGVSQSPSNKVTEKGKDVELRCDPISGHTALYWYRQSLGQGLEFLIYFQGNSAPDKSGLPSDRFSAERTGGSVSTLTIQRTQQEDSAVYLCASSRHRVPAFFGQGTRLTVV.